Each of the 17 T cell receptor beta chains below was sequenced from the same sample in a study of neurological immune-mediated disorders. TCRdb called the 5' RACE reads again in MiXCR, with one record for every CDR3 protein. In the table there are under 60,000 distinct CDR3 sequences, approximately 16% of which are singletons. The sequenced sample was PBMCs. Every receptor here comes from a man between 60 and 75 years old in good health.

The sample holds many counts of this clonotype. This rearrangement joins TRBV25-1 to TRBJ1-2, with a tentative D call TRBD1 (5 bases). The ends were cut back, 7 bases at V and 8 bases at J, with 14 bases in the middle. This CDR3 contains 12 residues. Germline CDR1 MGHDK, CDR2 SYGVNS. The CDR3: CASTTGAEGYTF. The CDR3 DNA reads as TGTGCCAGCACGACCGGGGCTGAAGGCTACACCTTC.

This clonotype came up a few times. The chain uses TRBV29-1 and TRBJ2-1, with D perhaps matching TRBD2 (6 bases). V was trimmed by 4 bases and J by 0 bases, leaving 13 bases between them. The CDR3 is 15 residues long. Per the germline V gene, CDR1 is SQVTM and CDR2 is ANQGSEA. The CDR3: CSVVGGGSSYNEQFF. In nucleotides, the CDR3 is TGCAGCGTTGTAGGCGGAGGGAGCTCCTACAATGAGCAGTTCTTC.

This clonotype was seen a handful of times. The chain joins TRBV7-3 to TRBJ2-3; D perhaps matches TRBD1 (7 bases). CDR3 length: 13 residues. Germline V CDR1 and CDR2: SGHTA, FQGTGA. V was pared by 2 bases and J by 5 bases, with 8 bases between. In DNA, the CDR3 is TGTGCCAGCAGCTTACAGGGGGGAGATACGCAGTATTTT. It codes for CASSLQGGDTQYF.

This clonotype was found many times. V is TRBV20-1 and J is TRBJ2-3; 9 nucleotides agree with TRBD2. The CDR3 covers 15 residues. The V gene's germline CDR1 is DFQATT and CDR2 SNEGSKA (reference sequence). The J segment lost 3 bases and the V segment lost 1 base, leaving 5 bases of the junction unmatched. The CDR3 sequence: CSARVSLAGTDTQYF. As DNA, the CDR3 is TGCAGTGCTAGAGTGTCACTAGCGGGTACAGATACGCAGTATTTT.

The table lists this clonotype with many counts. The V and J genes are TRBV11-2 and TRBJ2-1; D could derive from TRBD1 or TRBD2 (6 bases each). Per germline, CDR1 SGHAT and CDR2 FQNNGV. The CDR3 extends over 15 amino acids. With 0 bases removed from V and 5 bases from J, the gap between germline ends came to 11 bases. The DNA for the CDR3 is TGTGCCAGCAGCTTAGAGGTTGGGGGGCACAATGAGCAGTTCTTC. Translated: CASSLEVGGHNEQFF. Combining the CDR3 with reference TRBV11-2 and TRBJ2-1 gives the whole variable domain EAGVAQSPRYKIIEKRQSVAFWCNPISGHATLYWYQQILGQGPKLLIQFQNNGVVDDSQLPKDRFSAERLKGVDSTLKIQPAKLEDSAVYLCASSLEVGGHNEQFFGPGTRLTVL.

This clonotype showed up many times. The V gene is TRBV5-1, the J gene TRBJ1-1; TRBD1 matches 7 bases. V shed 0 bases and J 3 bases; nucleotides not matched to a gene: 2. The CDR3 is 14 amino acids. Germline lookup yields CDR1 SGHRS and CDR2 YFSETQ. The CDR3 DNA follows: TGCGCCAGCAGCTTGGAGGGGGCTGACACTGAAGCTTTCTTT. Its protein product is CASSLEGADTEAFF.

Sample share makes this clonotype medium-sized. This chain uses TRBV5-1 with TRBJ2-7, with TRBD2 identical over 11 bases. The CDR3 is made up of 16 amino acids. Germline V lookup: CDR1 SGHRS, CDR2 YFSETQ. V dropped 2 bases and J dropped 5; count of bases not matched to a gene: 9. For the CDR3, the DNA is TGCGCCAGCAGCTTACTAGCGGGAGTCTTTGGTAACGAGCAGTACTTC. It encodes CASSLLAGVFGNEQYF. Filled out from reference TRBV5-1 and TRBJ2-7, the complete variable domain reads KAGVTQTPRYLIKTRGQQVTLSCSPISGHRSVSWYQQTPGQGLQFLFEYFSETQRNKGNFPGRFSGRQFSNSRSEMNVSTLELGDSALYLCASSLLAGVFGNEQYFGPGTRLTVT.

Many counts were recorded for this clonotype. V is TRBV7-3 and J is TRBJ1-1, with 9 bases aligning to TRBD1. The length of the CDR3 is 15 residues. CDR1 is SGHTA, CDR2 FQGTGA, per germline. V was pared by 5 bases and J by 5 bases, with 9 bases of the junction left unmatched. DNA of the CDR3: TGTGCCAGCAGCCCAACAGGGGGCGGGATGACTGAAGCTTTCTTT. As protein: CASSPTGGGMTEAFF.

On this clonotype: Lacking the conserved final phenylalanine or tryptophan, this CDR3 likely reflects a read error. The chain carries TRBV24-1 and TRBJ2-7; D not resolved. CDR3 length equals 12 residues. CDR1 is KGHDR, CDR2 SFDVKD, per germline. This CDR3 is CTTSDHSYEQYL. DNA of the CDR3: TGTACCACCAGTGATCACTCCTACGAGCAGTACTTA.

This clonotype was counted ten times or more. The chain recombines TRBV6-4 with TRBJ2-1; tentative D call: TRBD2 (5 bases). The V end lost 10 bases, the J end lost 3 bases, and 10 bases lay between the germline ends. CDR1 MRHNA and CDR2 SNTAGT come from the germline V gene. The CDR3 extends over 12 amino acids. Here the CDR3 reads CATRGYYNEQFF. The CDR3 DNA is TGTGCCACCCGGGGATACTACAATGAGCAGTTCTTC.

Ten or more counts support this clonotype. This chain uses TRBV7-6 with TRBJ2-3, with TRBD1 matching 9 bases. The CDR3 contains 15 residues. Unmatched junction bases numbered 7, after V lost 4 bases and J lost 5 bases. The germline CDR1 and CDR2 sequences are SGHVS and FNYEAQ. In DNA form, the CDR3 reads TGTGCCAGCAGCTCCACAGGGGGCGGTGGAGATACGCAGTATTTT. Protein sequence: CASSSTGGGGDTQYF.

CDR3 residues: CASSPRRLANQETQYF. The CDR3 DNA follows: TGTGCCAGCAGCCCAAGACGACTAGCGAATCAAGAGACCCAGTACTTC. The V and J genes are TRBV7-2 and TRBJ2-5, with 8 positions matching TRBD2. With V trimmed by 5 bases and J by 2 bases, 10 bases remained unmatched. The CDR3 has 16 amino acids. Per germline, CDR1 SGHTA and CDR2 FQGNSA.

About this clonotype: Without the conserved terminal phenylalanine or tryptophan, this CDR3 likely stems from a read error. V is TRBV18 and J is TRBJ1-2; 7 nucleotides agree with TRBD1. V trimming: 8 bases; J trimming: 5 bases; junction bases outside the gene matches: 8. Germline V gives CDR1 KGHSH, CDR2 LQKENI. The CDR3 has 13 amino acids. CDR3: CASGDRDRYGYTI. In nucleotides, the CDR3 is TGTGCCAGCGGAGACAGGGACCGGTATGGCTACACCATC.

This clonotype was detected many times. V is TRBV7-2 and J is TRBJ2-5; 8 bases are shared with TRBD2. This CDR3 comprises 15 residues. CDR1 SGHTA and CDR2 FQGNSA come from the germline V gene. V gave up 6 bases and J gave up 2 bases; unmatched junction bases: 8. CDR3 loop: CASRAGLGRQETQYF. The DNA for the CDR3 is TGTGCCAGCAGAGCGGGACTAGGGCGACAAGAGACCCAGTACTTC.

This clonotype was counted at least ten times. The chain uses TRBV5-8 and TRBJ2-2; 15 bases map to TRBD2. The CDR3 has 20 residues. Germline CDR1 is SGHTS and CDR2 is YDEGEE. V was clipped by 7 bases and J by 6 bases; unmatched bases: 19. The CDR3 sequence: CASPRKRTSGRALWAGELFF. CDR3 nucleotide sequence: TGTGCCAGCCCGCGCAAAAGGACTAGCGGGAGGGCCCTCTGGGCCGGGGAGCTGTTTTTT.

This clonotype was found many times. CDR3 nucleotides: TGTGCCAGCAGCTTGGGACAGATTGTTCAGCCCCAGCATTTT. Translating it yields CASSLGQIVQPQHF. This chain connects TRBV5-5 to TRBJ1-5; a weak D match, TRBD1 (5 bases). V lost 0 bases to trimming and J lost 6 bases, with 10 bases between them. Germline CDR1 SGHKS, CDR2 YYEKEE (reference sequence). CDR3 length: 14 residues.

This clonotype was seen ten or more times. V gene TRBV5-5 combines with J gene TRBJ2-6, with D unresolved. Germline V gene data show CDR1 as SGHKS and CDR2 as YYEKEE (reference sequence). V lost 2 bases and J lost 0, with 9 bases in between. The CDR3 runs to 16 residues. The CDR3: CASSFAALSGANVLTF. The DNA for the CDR3 is TGTGCCAGCAGCTTTGCCGCCCTCTCTGGGGCCAACGTCCTGACTTTC.